Below are 31 T cell receptor beta chains sequenced from a single sample in a study of Ad26.COV2.S vaccination and SARS-CoV-2 variants. Only in-frame clones appear in the TCRdb table, and some are missing; sequencing was by immunoSEQ multiplex PCR. The sample has 380,000 or so clones, 83% seen once. The treatment here: approximately 18 received Ad26.COV2.S at low or high dose, single or two shots; roughly five received placebo; per-sample allocation not given. Sampling occurred on day 63 after the first vaccine or placebo injection. This material consisted of peripheral blood, taken in a trial of Ad26.COV2.S vaccine versus placebo. The receptors come from a person aged 18-60 years who received the Ad26.COV2.S COVID-19 vaccine or a placebo.

V is TRBV5-1 and J is TRBJ2-3, with TRBD2 matching over 8 bases. Germline CDR1 reads SGHRS; CDR2 reads YFSETQ. The V and J ends lost 0 bases and 0 bases, in that order; junction bases with no gene match: 6. CDR3 size: 17 residues. CDR3 DNA sequence: TGCGCCAGCAGCTTGGCCGTAAGACTAGCGAGCACAGATACGCAGTATTTT. Protein product: CASSLAVRLASTDTQYF.

The chain joins TRBV7-3 to TRBJ2-5, with TRBD2 matching 9 bases. V shed 2 bases, J shed 5 bases, and the junction held 6 bases outside the gene matches. Germline CDR1 is SGHTA and CDR2 is FQGTGA. This CDR3 comprises 15 residues. CDR3 DNA sequence: TGTGCCAGCAGCTTAGCGGGAGGGCCCGCGGAGACCCAGTACTTC. This gives the protein CASSLAGGPAETQYF. Full variable domain (remainder filled in from reference TRBV7-3 and TRBJ2-5): GAGVSQTPSNKVTEKGKYVELRCDPISGHTALYWYRQSLGQGPEFLIYFQGTGAADDSGLPNDRFFAVRPEGSVSTLKIQRTERGDSAVYLCASSLAGGPAETQYFGPGTRLLVL.

The rearrangement links TRBV5-6 to TRBJ2-7; TRBD2 matches 7 bases. There are 14 residues in the CDR3. The V gene end was trimmed by 0 bases and the J gene end by 6 bases; junction bases not matched to a gene: 6. Germline-derived CDR1 and CDR2 are SGHDT and YYEEEE. The CDR3 DNA reads TGTGCCAGCAGCTTGGGGGGCTGGGAGGGCGAGCAGTACTTC. It codes for CASSLGGWEGEQYF.

The chain employs TRBV7-2 and TRBJ2-7; a possible D gene is TRBD2 (5 bases). V shed 0 bases and J shed 5 bases, with 14 bases lying between them. CDR1 SGHTA and CDR2 FQGNSA come from the germline V gene. The CDR3 length is 15 residues. CDR3 sequence reads: CASSLAPSRAHEQYF. The CDR3 region has the DNA TGTGCCAGCAGCTTAGCCCCATCGCGGGCGCACGAGCAGTACTTC. Drawing the rest from reference TRBV7-2 and TRBJ2-7, the complete variable domain is GAGVSQSPSNKVTEKGKDVELRCDPISGHTALYWYRQSLGQGLEFLIYFQGNSAPDKSGLPSDRFSAERTGGSVSTLTIQRTQQEDSAVYLCASSLAPSRAHEQYFGPGTRLTVT.

The chain is built from TRBV10-3 and TRBJ1-1; TRBD1 agrees at 8 bases. Trimming at V came to 4 bases and at J to 0 bases, leaving 1 base not matched to a gene. This CDR3 is built from 14 residues. Germline V gives CDR1 ENHRY, CDR2 SYGVKD. CDR3 loop: CAISVQGVNTEAFF. The CDR3 DNA follows: TGTGCCATCAGTGTACAGGGGGTGAACACTGAAGCTTTCTTT.

This chain links TRBV18 with TRBJ1-4, with no clear D. Germline assignment: CDR1 KGHSH and CDR2 LQKENI. The CDR3 sequence is 13 residues long. V was trimmed by 6 bases and J by 4 bases, leaving 9 bases between them. The CDR3 nucleotides read TGTGCCAGCTCGCGTAGCAATAATGAAAAACTGTTTTTT. This encodes CASSRSNNEKLFF.

The rearrangement uses TRBV7-2 and TRBJ2-6, with D unresolved. Germline V gives CDR1 SGHTA, CDR2 FQGNSA. CDR3 size: 15 residues. V lost 1 base to trimming and J lost 2 bases, with 6 bases between them. CDR3 DNA: TGTGCCAGCAGCTTAGGACATACTGGGGCCAACGTCCTGACTTTC. Its translation: CASSLGHTGANVLTF.

The chain links TRBV4-3 to TRBJ1-2; D gene unclear. The CDR3 runs to 14 residues. The V gene lost 0 bases and the J gene lost 8 bases, with 13 bases spanning the gap. Germline lookup yields CDR1 LGHNA and CDR2 YSLEER. Here the CDR3 reads CASSQDRRTGGYTF. The CDR3 region has the DNA TGCGCCAGCAGCCAAGATAGGAGGACTGGAGGCTACACCTTC.

The chain recombines TRBV5-4 with TRBJ2-3; 10 nucleotides agree with TRBD2. From germline, CDR1 is SGHNT and CDR2 YYREEE (reference sequence). The CDR3 consists of 15 residues. V shed 3 bases and J 6 bases; nucleotides not matched to a gene: 7. The CDR3: CASSSPSGGMDTQYF. The CDR3 DNA is TGTGCCAGCAGCTCCCCTAGCGGGGGAATGGATACGCAGTATTTT.

The chain carries TRBV7-2 and TRBJ1-2; tentative D call: TRBD1 (6 bases). The CDR3 has 15 amino acids. Trimming removed 5 bases at V and 8 bases at J, with 21 bases between. CDR1 SGHTA and CDR2 FQGNSA come from the germline V gene. CDR3 region: CASSLHVGKGGGYTF. The CDR3 nucleotides are TGTGCCAGCAGCCTTCATGTGGGGAAGGGGGGAGGCTACACCTTC.

The chain recombines TRBV6-5 with TRBJ1-5, with a tentative D call TRBD1 (6 bases). CDR3 length: 15 residues. Germline V gene data show CDR1 as MNHEY and CDR2 as SVGAGI. V was shortened by 7 bases and J by 4 bases, with 17 bases between the two germline ends. The CDR3 region is CASKTAGQHNQPQHF. CDR3 nucleotides: TGTGCCAGCAAAACAGCTGGACAGCATAATCAGCCCCAGCATTTT.

This chain uses TRBV2 with TRBJ1-2; unclear D gene. CDR1 is SNHLY, CDR2 FYNNEI, per germline. The CDR3 loop spans 15 amino acids. V was pared by 6 bases and J by 3 bases, with 17 bases between. The CDR3 sequence is CASSSLGWLDYGYTF. The CDR3, as DNA: TGTGCCAGCAGCTCCCTCGGTTGGCTCGACTATGGCTACACCTTC.

The J gene is TRBJ1-2, the V gene TRBV5-6; no firm D call. Per germline, CDR1 SGHDT and CDR2 YYEEEE. This CDR3 contains 14 residues. Between the trimmed V and J ends, which lost 4 bases and 3 bases, there was a span of 13 bases. The chain's CDR3 is CASSAASGHYGYTF. The CDR3 DNA sequence: TGTGCCAGCAGCGCAGCCTCAGGCCACTATGGCTACACCTTC.

The chain carries TRBV24-1 and TRBJ2-1; possible D gene TRBD1, 5 bases. V lost 4 bases, J lost 6 bases, and 15 bases lay in between. This CDR3 has 15 amino acids. Germline loops: CDR1 KGHDR, CDR2 SFDVKD. The CDR3, as DNA: TGTGCCACCAGTGACTCCAGGGTCGGTGGCAATGAGCAGTTCTTC. This gives the protein CATSDSRVGGNEQFF.

This chain uses TRBV6-5 with TRBJ1-2, with 9 bases identical to TRBD1. This CDR3 contains 15 residues. After removal of 7 bases from V and 5 bases from J, the junction contained 11 bases not matched to a gene. Looked up from germline, CDR1 is MNHEY and CDR2 is SVGAGI. The CDR3 region is CASTKGGTGQYGYTF. CDR3 DNA sequence: TGTGCCAGCACCAAAGGAGGGACAGGGCAGTATGGCTACACCTTC.

This rearrangement joins TRBV18 to TRBJ2-4; 8 nucleotides line up with TRBD2. J was trimmed by 8 bases and V by 8 bases; bases with no gene match: 5. This CDR3 has 12 amino acids. Germline lookup yields CDR1 KGHSH and CDR2 LQKENI. Here the CDR3 reads CASTPGGDIQYF. The CDR3 DNA sequence: TGTGCCAGCACCCCGGGGGGGGACATTCAGTACTTC. Supplemented by reference TRBV18 and TRBJ2-4, the full variable domain reads NAGVMQNPRHLVRRRGQEARLRCSPMKGHSHVYWYRQLPEEGLKFMVYLQKENIIDESGMPKERFSAEFPKEGPSILRIQQVVRGDSAAYFCASTPGGDIQYFGAGTRLSVL.

This chain's CDR3 is CASRPAGSYNEQFF. CDR3 nucleotide sequence: TGCGCCAGCAGGCCCGCGGGCTCCTACAATGAGCAGTTCTTC. The chain carries TRBV5-1 and TRBJ2-1, with D perhaps matching TRBD2 (5 bases). CDR3 size: 14 residues. Trimming cost V 5 bases and J 0 bases, with 9 bases left between them. Germline CDR1 reads SGHRS; CDR2 reads YFSETQ.

This clone was seen once. J is TRBJ2-3 and V is TRBV11-3; 8 bases align to TRBD2. There are 16 residues in the CDR3. Germline CDR1 is SGHNT and CDR2 is YENEEA. After removal of 4 bases from V and 4 bases from J, the junction contained 10 bases not matched to a gene. CDR3 in amino acids: CASSSRSAGAADTQYF. CDR3 DNA: TGTGCCAGCAGCTCCCGCTCAGCGGGAGCGGCAGATACGCAGTATTTT.

The chain uses TRBV14 and TRBJ1-3; D unclear. This CDR3 has 13 amino acids. CDR1 and CDR2 from the germline V gene are SGHDN and FVKESK. V was trimmed by 4 bases and J by 0 bases, leaving 4 bases between them. The CDR3 reads CASSRYSGNTIYF. DNA for the CDR3: TGTGCCAGCAGCCGATACTCTGGAAACACCATATATTTT.

This chain connects TRBV5-1 to TRBJ2-1; TRBD2 matches at 9 bases. The CDR3 runs 18 residues. Per germline, CDR1 SGHRS and CDR2 YFSETQ. V lost 4 bases, J lost 1 base, and 12 bases stayed unmatched. The CDR3 nucleotides read TGCGCCAGCAGCCTGGGGTCAGGGGGACTAGCATCCTACAATGAGCAGTTCTTC. Its translation is CASSLGSGGLASYNEQFF.

This chain uses TRBV19 with TRBJ2-1; D uncertain. CDR3 length: 14 amino acids. CDR1 LNHDA and CDR2 SQIVND come from the germline V gene (reference sequence). Trimming took 6 bases from V and 5 from J, leaving 14 bases between them. CDR3 protein: CASRGNSNDNEQFF. CDR3 nucleotide sequence: TGTGCCAGTAGGGGAAATAGCAATGACAATGAGCAGTTCTTC.

The chain carries TRBV30 and TRBJ1-5; a possible D gene is TRBD1 (5 bases). V lost 8 bases, J lost 0 bases, and 14 bases lay in between. Germline CDR1 is GTSNPN and CDR2 is SVGIG (reference sequence). This CDR3 is 14 amino acids long. In nucleotides, the CDR3 is TGTGCCAGACCCCGGGGGTATAGCAATCAGCCCCAGCATTTT. Its protein product is CARPRGYSNQPQHF. Full variable domain (rest looked up from reference TRBV30 and TRBJ1-5): SQTIHQWPATLVQPVGSPLSLECTVEGTSNPNLYWYRQAAGRGLQLLFYSVGIGQISSEVPQNLSASRPQDRQFILSSKKLLLSDSGFYLCARPRGYSNQPQHFGDGTRLSIL.

The chain couples TRBV2 to TRBJ2-7, with D possibly matching TRBD1 (6 bases). Germline V gene sequence: CDR1 SNHLY, CDR2 FYNNEI. The V end lost 7 bases, the J end lost 4 bases, and 17 bases lay between the germline ends. This CDR3 comprises 14 residues. The CDR3 nucleotides are TGTGCCAGCATTCGCGGCCCCACAGGGTACGAGCAGTACTTC. Translating gives CASIRGPTGYEQYF. The complete variable domain, with remaining parts taken from reference TRBV2 and TRBJ2-7, reads EPEVTQTPSHQVTQMGQEVILRCVPISNHLYFYWYRQILGQKVEFLVSFYNNEISEKSEIFDDQFSVERPDGSNFTLKIRSTKLEDSAMYFCASIRGPTGYEQYFGPGTRLTVT.

The chain employs TRBV10-1 and TRBJ2-2, with TRBD2 matching over 7 bases. This CDR3 comprises 17 residues. The ends lost 0 bases at V and 3 bases at J; junction bases unmatched: 7. Germline CDR1 reads WNHNN; CDR2 reads SYGVQD (reference sequence). CDR3 region: CASSESMGGCDTGELFF. CDR3 bases: TGCGCCAGCAGTGAGTCGATGGGGGGGTGCGACACCGGGGAGCTGTTTTTT.

In this sample, this clone turned up a few times. The chain carries TRBV25-1 and TRBJ2-1; D ambiguous. Trimming took off 3 bases at V and 5 bases at J, with 11 bases between the two ends. Germline assignment: CDR1 MGHDK and CDR2 SYGVNS. This CDR3 contains 14 residues. Written as DNA, the CDR3 is TGTGCCAGCAGTGAGTGGGGTCAAGACAATGAGCAGTTCTTC. Translating gives CASSEWGQDNEQFF.

This chain joins TRBV19 and TRBJ2-1; possible D gene TRBD2, 5 bases. CDR3 size: 13 residues. Germline V gene lookup returns CDR1 LNHDA and CDR2 SQIVND (reference sequence). V was trimmed by 5 bases and J by 4 bases, leaving 9 bases between them. CDR3 in DNA: TGTGCCAGTAGTCTCACTAGTTACAATGAGCAGTTCTTC. As protein: CASSLTSYNEQFF.

This clone was counted once. This sequence joins TRBV11-2 and TRBJ2-3; no clear D. The germline V gene encodes CDR1 SGHAT and CDR2 FQNNGV. Trimming removed 4 bases from V and 8 bases from J, with 10 bases in between. This CDR3 has 12 residues. The CDR3 is CASSSWVSTQYF. CDR3 bases: TGTGCCAGCAGCTCTTGGGTCTCTACGCAGTATTTT.

The chain carries TRBV7-9 and TRBJ2-7; D unresolved. This CDR3 has 14 amino acids. Trimming removed 1 base at V and 6 bases at J, with 13 bases between. Germline assignment: CDR1 SEHNR and CDR2 FQNEAQ (reference sequence). The CDR3 nucleotides read TGTGCCAGCAGCTTAGACATCCCCGGCGGCGAGCAGTACTTC. Translation gives CASSLDIPGGEQYF.

The sample holds one count of this clone. J is TRBJ1-5 and V is TRBV10-3; D might be TRBD1 (5 bases). Trimming pared 0 bases from V and 7 bases from J, leaving 13 bases between. This CDR3 spans 15 amino acids. CDR1 and CDR2 from the germline V gene are ENHRY and SYGVKD. CDR3 sequence: CAISESQGFAQPQHF. The DNA for the CDR3 is TGTGCCATCAGTGAGTCCCAGGGATTTGCCCAGCCCCAGCATTTT.

The rearrangement joins TRBV5-1 to TRBJ1-6; D is possibly TRBD1 (5 bases). Germline assignment: CDR1 SGHRS and CDR2 YFSETQ. V gave up 5 bases and J gave up 6 bases, with 9 bases separating them. The CDR3 runs 13 residues. CDR3 protein: CASRGPLNSPLHF. The DNA for the CDR3 is TGCGCCAGCAGGGGACCTCTTAATTCACCCCTCCACTTT.

The gene calls are TRBV18 and TRBJ1-6; D gene ambiguous. Germline V gene sequence: CDR1 KGHSH, CDR2 LQKENI. Trimming shortened V by 3 bases and J by 6 bases, and 12 bases separated the two germline ends. The CDR3 is made up of 15 amino acids. The CDR3 DNA sequence: TGTGCCAGCTCACCGTCAGGTCAGGTTAATTCACCCCTCCACTTT. Translation gives CASSPSGQVNSPLHF. Full variable domain (missing parts from reference TRBV18 and TRBJ1-6): NAGVMQNPRHLVRRRGQEARLRCSPMKGHSHVYWYRQLPEEGLKFMVYLQKENIIDESGMPKERFSAEFPKEGPSILRIQQVVRGDSAAYFCASSPSGQVNSPLHFGNGTRLTVT.